Listed here is a single T cell receptor beta chain. Source study methods: Amplified reference gene primers provided the basis for estimating nucleated cell counts. TCRdb's table, derived via immunoSEQ multiplex PCR, lists solely in-frame clones and lacks some. V and J calls and clone size follow that table, whereas D and trimming were derived from the DNA. This table has tens of thousands of clones, around 80% appearing once. This sample was taken from a study of blood T cell repertoires in COVID-19. Study context: Both acute and convalescent COVID-19 samples were obtained from the United States, Italy and Spain.

The germline V gene has CDR1 SGHAT and CDR2 FQNNGV. The CDR3 sequence is 15 residues long. V lost 3 bases to trimming and J lost 5 bases, with 13 bases between them. The chain combines TRBV11-2 with TRBJ2-2, with a tentative D call TRBD2 (6 bases). The receptor was isolated from a woman at least 80 years old with acute or convalescent COVID-19. The sequencing sample was made of peripheral blood. For the CDR3, the DNA is TGTGCCAGCAGCTTGAGCGGGCACTTGACCGGGGAGCTGTTTTTT. It codes for CASSLSGHLTGELFF.